Sequencing of this T cell receptor (beta chain) was carried out in a study of Graves' ophthalmopathy and Graves' hyperthyroidism (dated by TCRdb to about 2018). In the study overall: Peripheral blood samples were taken at the time of initial diagnosis, before any treatment was given. The independent validation cohort included 18 hyperthyroidism patients plus 17 patients who later progressed from hyperthyroidism to ophthalmopathy. The 80 to 100 discovery patients were randomly divided into training and test sets at a 7:3 ratio. The study used signatures of the TCR beta repertoire to tell Graves' ophthalmopathy apart from Graves' hyperthyroidism and to predict which patients would progress to ophthalmopathy. After sampling, hyperthyroidism patients received methimazole starting at 30 mg daily, and ophthalmopathy patients received high-dose intravenous methylprednisolone. In total, 135 blood samples were TCR-sequenced: fewer than 50 ophthalmopathy, 80 or so hyperthyroidism and roughly 17 hyperthyroidism-to-ophthalmopathy patients. In roughly 6 hyperthyroidism patients, T-cell repertoires of thyroid tissue and blood were compared. To explore V-J signatures that distinguish ophthalmopathy from hyperthyroidism, a discovery set of roughly 98 patients was enrolled, made up of approximately 45 with ophthalmopathy and some 56 with stable hyperthyroidism.

At the junction V is shortened by 4 bases and J by 4 bases; bases outside the gene matches: 11. Based on the germline V gene, the CDR1 and CDR2 sequences are MGHDK and SYGVNS. From its cysteine to its phenylalanine, the CDR3 spans 17 amino acids. Only the CDR3 region is kept as DNA, spanning 51 bases read in frame from base 1. For repertoire sequencing, TCR beta CDR3 regions were amplified from RNA transcripts. HTBI primers and the Qiagen OneStep RT-PCR kit were used in a first-round RT-PCR, which was followed by a second-round multiplex PCR, size selection and purification. Libraries were sequenced on an Illumina HiSeq2000 using paired-end 100 bp reads. The authors' analysis ran thus. SOAPnuke was used for read processing, and reads with adapters, uncalled bases, a mean Phred below 15, or no exact constant-primer or identifier match were discarded. COPE v1.2.5 was used to merge the high-quality paired reads. Clonotypes were defined as unique nucleotide sequences and were aligned to IMGT TRB V, D and J references using MiTCR v1.1. Analysis was restricted to V-J combinations with a frequency above 0.0001, which covered about 99% of repertoires. For each V-J combination, a TCR clonal expansion and chaos score was defined as F50 clonal expansion divided by the chaos observed in the TCRdist matrix. Welch's t-statistics and random forest were used to narrow the features down to about twelve V-J combinations, which were then fed into a naive Bayes classifier. Thyroid-blood repertoire similarity was quantified with the Morisita-Horn index. TCRdb passed the public sequencing reads through fastp at Q25 and MiXCR, retaining productive beta sequences. Under each unique CDR3 protein, matching rows form one entry showing the most common genes and DNA. TCRdb's processing, not the authors', yielded these V and J calls. Recorded for this sample are some 410,000 distinct CDR3 sequences; around 21% of them occurred a single time. The top ten clonotypes cover around 3.2% of the sample.

As concerns this clonotype: It lacks a known antigen. A much larger clone is a single base away; this may be a read error.

Here is what the overall study found, with its caveats: Among expanded thyroid clonotypes with frequency above 0.001, most also showed up in blood, which suggests that blood repertoires may reflect the thyroid immune response. In cross-validation, the 13-signature model distinguished ophthalmopathy from stable hyperthyroidism with around 90% sensitivity and around 83% specificity, while in the test set the corresponding values were about 80% and 75%. In validation, the model predicted ophthalmopathy progression with nearly 71% sensitivity and less than 80% specificity; 12 predicted patients were CT-confirmed with GO in a median of around 6.5 months. No statistical method was used to set the sample size in advance, and the investigators knew which group each participant was assigned to.

Hyperthyroidism was considered stable if no progression to ophthalmopathy occurred within 18 months of follow-up. The hyperthyroidism patients were 18 to 65 years old and newly diagnosed, with a disease duration of less than 2 months. Patients were excluded if they had other autoimmune diseases, uncontrolled infections, pregnancy or lactation. Clinical symptoms, serum thyroxine, TRAb, thyroid ultrasound and orbital computed tomography were used for diagnosis. PBMCs were isolated from 7.5 to 10 ml of fresh peripheral blood by Ficoll-Paque density gradient centrifugation. Total RNA was extracted with Trizol reagent and quality-checked on an Agilent 2100 Bioanalyzer.

The sample was peripheral blood. In this chain, TRBV25-1 is recombined with TRBJ2-5; TRBD2 agrees with 11 junctional bases. The origin of this receptor is a young woman with stable Graves' hyperthyroidism. Donor details come from another sample of the same person, matched by shared clones. The CDR3 corresponds to CASSVLAGGPGRETQYF. The bases are TGTGCCAGCAGTGTGTTAGCGGGAGGGCCGGGGCGAGAGACCCAGTACTTC.